Presented here are 29 T cell receptor beta chains from one specimen sequenced in a study of early T cells in non-severe SARS-CoV-2 infection. TCRdb re-called the 5' RACE reads with MiXCR, one entry per CDR3 protein. There are roughly 33,000 distinct CDR3 sequences in the sample; 5% occur only once, and 13% to 15% lies in the top ten. Material for sequencing was whole blood. These receptors all come from an adult who was a healthcare worker with PCR-confirmed SARS-CoV-2 infection or an uninfected control (not recorded which).

The chain carries TRBV10-3 and TRBJ2-7; TRBD1 might be the D (5 bases). CDR1 and CDR2 (germline): ENHRY, SYGVKD. The V end was cut by 11 bases, the J end by 0 bases, with 14 bases between. The CDR3 has 13 residues. The CDR3 spells CALGADASYEQYF. For the CDR3, the DNA is TGTGCCCTTGGGGCCGACGCCTCCTACGAGCAGTACTTC.

This clonotype was counted ten times or more. The chain couples TRBV5-4 to TRBJ1-4, with TRBD1 matching over 7 bases. J was trimmed by 7 bases and V by 3 bases; bases with no gene match: 9. There are 15 residues in the CDR3. The germline V gene has CDR1 SGHNT and CDR2 YYREEE (reference sequence). CDR3 protein: CASSSRQGSIEKLFF. As DNA, the CDR3 is TGTGCCAGCAGCTCACGACAGGGAAGTATTGAAAAACTGTTTTTT.

Here the CDR3 reads CASGTHLTEQYF. The CDR3 DNA reads TGTGCCAGCGGGACGCACTTGACCGAGCAGTACTTC. This sequence joins TRBV28 and TRBJ2-7; possibly TRBD1 or TRBD2 for D (5 bases each). Trimming cost V 8 bases and J 6 bases, with 14 bases left between them. The CDR3 has 12 residues. Germline loops: CDR1 MDHEN, CDR2 SYDVKM. Based on the CDR3 plus reference TRBV28 and TRBJ2-7, the full variable domain is DVKVTQSSRYLVKRTGEKVFLECVQDMDHENMFWYRQDPGLGLRLIYFSYDVKMKEKGDIPEGYSVSREKKERFSLILESASTNQTSMYLCASGTHLTEQYFGPGTRLTVT.

This clonotype has ten or more counts. This chain connects TRBV20-1 to TRBJ1-3; D gene unclear. The germline gives CDR1 DFQATT, CDR2 SNEGSKA (reference sequence). Trimming pared 0 bases from V and 4 bases from J, leaving 4 bases between. This CDR3 region has 12 residues. As DNA, the CDR3 is TGCAGTGCTAGAGAATTCGGAAACACCATATATTTT. Encoded protein: CSAREFGNTIYF.

In this sample, this clonotype turned up many times. The rearrangement links TRBV11-2 to TRBJ2-3; weak D call: TRBD2 (7 bases). The CDR3 is 15 amino acids. V was cut by 5 bases and J by 4 bases, with 16 bases left in between. CDR1 and CDR2 (germline): SGHAT, FQNNGV. CDR3 in amino acids: CASSTVRGPADTQYF. The DNA for the CDR3 is TGTGCCAGCAGCACCGTGCGGGGGCCCGCAGATACGCAGTATTTT.

This clonotype was seen a handful of times. The chain combines TRBV5-1 with TRBJ1-1, with D tentatively TRBD1 (5 bases). This CDR3 spans 15 amino acids. The germline V gene encodes CDR1 SGHRS and CDR2 YFSETQ. Trimming took off 3 bases at V and 0 bases at J, with 12 bases between the two ends. This chain's CDR3 is CASSWVGTLNTEAFF. The DNA of the CDR3 is TGCGCCAGCAGCTGGGTGGGGACGCTGAACACTGAAGCTTTCTTT.

There are a few counts of this clonotype. The chain couples TRBV6-1 to TRBJ1-2; 7 bases are a match to TRBD1. V lost 6 bases and J lost 5; bases outside the gene matches: 12. The germline gives CDR1 MNHNS, CDR2 SASEGT. This CDR3 region has 15 residues. The DNA for the CDR3 is TGTGCCAGCAGGCCTGCCTCGACAGGGCCATATGGCTACACCTTC. It translates to CASRPASTGPYGYTF.

This clonotype was observed a handful of times. The V and J genes are TRBV7-6 and TRBJ1-1; no definite D call. The CDR3 is made up of 14 amino acids. The V gene lost 2 bases and the J gene lost 1 base, with 8 bases spanning the gap. Germline CDR1 is SGHVS and CDR2 is FNYEAQ. The CDR3 loop reads CASSLPGSNTEAFF. The CDR3 region has the DNA TGTGCCAGCAGCTTACCAGGTTCGAACACTGAAGCTTTCTTT.

The table lists this clonotype with a few counts. The genes are TRBV7-2 and TRBJ2-3; D might be TRBD1 or TRBD2, each matching 6 bases. Trimming removed 0 bases at V and 0 bases at J, with 10 bases between. Germline lookup yields CDR1 SGHTA and CDR2 FQGNSA. The CDR3 runs 16 residues. The CDR3 bases are TGTGCCAGCAGCTTAGCGGGGGGCTCTAGCACAGATACGCAGTATTTT. It yields the protein CASSLAGGSSTDTQYF. The variable domain in full, with the rest retrieved from reference TRBV7-2 and TRBJ2-3, is GAGVSQSPSNKVTEKGKDVELRCDPISGHTALYWYRQSLGQGLEFLIYFQGNSAPDKSGLPSDRFSAERTGGSVSTLTIQRTQQEDSAVYLCASSLAGGSSTDTQYFGPGTRLTVL.

This clonotype was seen many times. The chain recombines TRBV6-6 with TRBJ2-1, with a weak D call TRBD1 (6 bases). This CDR3 is built from 13 residues. Trimming cost V 6 bases and J 8 bases, with 14 bases left between them. Germline V lookup: CDR1 MNHNY, CDR2 SVGAGI (reference sequence). The CDR3 here is CASRGDIVDEQFF. CDR3 bases: TGTGCCAGCAGGGGGGACATTGTCGATGAGCAGTTCTTC.

Points on this clonotype: Germline and junction disagree at one end, which may indicate a read error. The V call is TRBV7-3, the J call TRBJ2-3; 7 bases map to TRBD2. The germline V gene encodes CDR1 SGHTA and CDR2 FQGTGA. This CDR3 has 16 amino acids. The CDR3 is CASSLNPSGFTDTKYF. The CDR3 nucleotides are TGTGCCAGCAGCTTAAATCCTAGCGGATTCACAGATACGAAGTATTTT.

This clonotype came up many times. This rearrangement joins TRBV10-3 to TRBJ2-5, with 7 bases fitting TRBD2. V dropped 4 bases and J dropped 5; count of bases not matched to a gene: 7. Germline values: CDR1 ENHRY, CDR2 SYGVKD. The CDR3 totals 14 residues. CDR3 loop: CAISAGTMGETQYF. The CDR3 nucleotides read TGTGCCATCAGTGCCGGGACTATGGGGGAGACCCAGTACTTC.

Many counts were recorded for this clonotype. The CDR3 reads CASRLVEQGHEQYF. Here the CDR3 DNA reads TGTGCAAGTCGCTTAGTAGAACAGGGCCACGAGCAGTACTTC. V gene TRBV12-2 combines with J gene TRBJ2-7; no check of the table's D call, TRBD1, against the DNA was made. TRBV12-2 is reported as a pseudogene. The CDR3 is 14 amino acids.

There are many counts of this clonotype. V and J are TRBV6-2 or TRBV6-3 and TRBJ2-1, with D maybe TRBD2 (6 bases). The CDR3 runs to 16 residues. In germline, CDR1 is MNHEY, CDR2 SVGEGT. V shed 5 bases and J shed 3 bases, with 17 bases lying between them. CDR3 DNA sequence: TGTGCCAGCAGTCCAATGGCGGGGTTAAACTACAATGAGCAGTTCTTC. The encoded protein is CASSPMAGLNYNEQFF.

This rearrangement joins TRBV20-1 to TRBJ2-7; TRBD2 aligns across 7 bases. With 0 bases clipped from V and 2 bases from J, the junction kept 7 bases outside the gene matches. The CDR3 is 15 amino acids. Germline V lookup: CDR1 DFQATT, CDR2 SNEGSKA (reference sequence). CDR3 nucleotides: TGCAGTGCTAGAGATCCATGGGGGGGGACCTACGAGCAGTACTTC. Its translation is CSARDPWGGTYEQYF.

This clonotype was recorded many times. The V and J genes are TRBV2 and TRBJ1-2; D is perhaps TRBD1 (6 bases). Per germline, CDR1 SNHLY and CDR2 FYNNEI. CDR3 size: 15 residues. V lost 6 bases and J 5 bases, leaving 19 bases between the germline ends. The CDR3 sequence is CASRRGGVLPYGYTF. The CDR3 nucleotides read TGTGCCAGCAGGCGGGGGGGCGTACTCCCATATGGCTACACCTTC.

The sample holds many counts of this clonotype. V usage is TRBV10-3 and J usage is TRBJ2-7; TRBD1 matches 7 bases. CDR3 length: 13 amino acids. Losses at the gene ends were 6 bases for V and 0 bases for J; bases not matched to a gene: 2. Germline CDR1 reads ENHRY; CDR2 reads SYGVKD. The CDR3 here is CAISGTASYEQYF. CDR3 nucleotides: TGTGCCATCAGCGGGACAGCCTCCTACGAGCAGTACTTC.

The chain has TRBV19 and TRBJ1-4; TRBD1 might be the D (5 bases). The germline V gene encodes CDR1 LNHDA and CDR2 SQIVND (reference sequence). This CDR3 has 15 residues. V was pared by 6 bases and J by 5 bases, with 16 bases between. CDR3 in amino acids: CASRDPGTANEKLFF. In DNA, the CDR3 is TGTGCCAGTAGAGATCCCGGGACGGCAAATGAAAAACTGTTTTTT.

The gene calls are TRBV6-1 and TRBJ2-1; possible D gene TRBD1, 7 bases. Germline CDR1 reads MNHNS; CDR2 reads SASEGT. The V end was cut by 5 bases, the J end by 6 bases, with 17 bases between. The CDR3 is 15 residues long. CDR3 sequence: CASSTQEGAANEQFF. Here the CDR3 DNA reads TGTGCCAGCAGTACCCAGGAGGGGGCGGCCAATGAGCAGTTCTTC.

This clonotype was seen a handful of times. This chain links TRBV20-1 with TRBJ2-5, with TRBD2 as a possible D gene (6 bases). In germline, CDR1 is DFQATT, CDR2 SNEGSKA (reference sequence). The CDR3 length is 14 residues. V dropped 0 bases and J dropped 5 bases, with 13 bases sitting between them. The CDR3 DNA reads TGCAGTGCTAGAGATTGGAGGGCCGATGAGACCCAGTACTTC. It encodes CSARDWRADETQYF.

Many counts were recorded for this clonotype. The chain joins TRBV7-3 to TRBJ1-6; 9 bases are a match to TRBD1. This CDR3 has 17 residues. The germline gives CDR1 SGHTA, CDR2 FQGTGA. Trimming took 1 base from V and 5 from J; bases not matched to a gene: 6. As DNA, the CDR3 is TGTGCCAGCAGCTTAAACCCACAGGGGGCGGATAATTCACCCCTCCACTTT. It is translated as CASSLNPQGADNSPLHF.

This clonotype came up a few times. The gene calls are TRBV27 and TRBJ1-5; perhaps TRBD1 as D (6 bases). Germline loops: CDR1 MNHEY, CDR2 SMNVEV (reference sequence). Trimming removed 5 bases at V and 5 bases at J, with 13 bases between. CDR3 length equals 14 residues. The CDR3: CASSTLRGDQPQHF. In nucleotides, the CDR3 is TGTGCCAGCAGTACCCTAAGGGGGGATCAGCCCCAGCATTTT.

The genes are TRBV19 and TRBJ1-4; no clear D gene. CDR1 LNHDA and CDR2 SQIVND come from the germline V gene (reference sequence). This CDR3 region has 14 residues. V was shortened by 6 bases and J by 4 bases, with 12 bases between the two germline ends. CDR3 in amino acids: CASRGSLLNEKLFF. The CDR3 DNA reads as TGTGCCAGTAGAGGTAGTCTGCTTAATGAAAAACTGTTTTTT.

The chain uses TRBV7-2 and TRBJ1-5; D gene uncertain. Trimming shortened V by 3 bases and J by 4 bases, and 13 bases separated the two germline ends. This CDR3 comprises 15 residues. CDR1 SGHTA and CDR2 FQGNSA come from the germline V gene. The CDR3 DNA sequence: TGTGCCAGCAGCTTGGGCGGGCCTCAAAATCAGCCCCAGCATTTT. Translation gives CASSLGGPQNQPQHF. Full variable domain (rest looked up from reference TRBV7-2 and TRBJ1-5): GAGVSQSPSNKVTEKGKDVELRCDPISGHTALYWYRQSLGQGLEFLIYFQGNSAPDKSGLPSDRFSAERTGGSVSTLTIQRTQQEDSAVYLCASSLGGPQNQPQHFGDGTRLSIL.

The table lists this clonotype with a few counts. This sequence joins TRBV5-1 and TRBJ2-2, with D unclear. The germline V gene encodes CDR1 SGHRS and CDR2 YFSETQ. The ends were cut back, 4 bases at V and 1 base at J, with 14 bases in the middle. This CDR3 spans 16 amino acids. The CDR3 here is CASSADPIGNTGELFF. CDR3 nucleotide sequence: TGCGCCAGCAGCGCGGACCCAATCGGGAACACCGGGGAGCTGTTTTTT.

The chain recombines TRBV7-2 with TRBJ1-6; TRBD1 is a possible D gene (5 bases). Trimming left V 3 bases short and J 8 bases short, with 11 bases between. This CDR3 contains 14 residues. Looked up from germline, CDR1 is SGHTA and CDR2 is FQGNSA. CDR3 sequence reads: CASSFRQGDSPLHF. The DNA of the CDR3 is TGTGCCAGCAGCTTTCGTCAGGGAGATTCACCCCTCCACTTT. The full variable domain, rest sourced from reference TRBV7-2 and TRBJ1-6, is GAGVSQSPSNKVTEKGKDVELRCDPISGHTALYWYRQSLGQGLEFLIYFQGNSAPDKSGLPSDRFSAERTGGSVSTLTIQRTQQEDSAVYLCASSFRQGDSPLHFGNGTRLTVT.

This clonotype was seen many times. The V and J genes are TRBV2 and TRBJ2-3, with TRBD2 matching 7 bases. CDR1 is SNHLY and CDR2 is FYNNEI in the germline V gene. V dropped 3 bases and J dropped 0; count of bases not matched to a gene: 6. There are 16 residues in the CDR3. This CDR3 reads CASSDIRAGSTDTQYF. In DNA, the CDR3 is TGTGCCAGCAGTGATATCCGAGCGGGGAGCACAGATACGCAGTATTTT.

The table lists this clonotype with many counts. The V gene is TRBV10-2, the J gene TRBJ1-1, with D perhaps TRBD1 (6 bases). CDR3 length equals 12 residues. Trimming shortened V by 8 bases and J by 1 base, and 8 bases separated the two germline ends. From germline, CDR1 is WSHSY and CDR2 SAAADI. In DNA form, the CDR3 reads TGCGCCAGCGGGACAACGAACACTGAAGCTTTCTTT. It is translated as CASGTTNTEAFF.

There are many counts of this clonotype. The chain carries TRBV27 and TRBJ1-5; D is possibly TRBD1 (6 bases). The germline V gene has CDR1 MNHEY and CDR2 SMNVEV (reference sequence). The V and J ends lost 6 bases and 8 bases respectively, with 26 bases between them. The CDR3 length is 17 residues. The CDR3 spells CASRLPQGQPPSEPQHF. The CDR3 DNA reads TGTGCCAGCAGACTCCCGCAAGGACAGCCCCCATCGGAGCCCCAGCATTTT.